This T cell receptor (beta chain) was recovered during a study of blood T cell repertoires in COVID-19. Study-level information: The United States, Italy and Spain were the sources of the acute and convalescent COVID-19 samples.

The assay was immunoSEQ multiplex PCR, and TCRdb's table has in-frame clones only and misses some. Here the sample spans about 160,000 clones, roughly 83% being singletons. The sample was peripheral blood. This sequence originates from a woman older than 75 with active or convalescent COVID-19.

For the CDR3, the DNA is TGCGCCAGCAGCTTCACCGGGACAGGGGGCGCGAACACTGAAGCTTTCTTT. Amino acids: CASSFTGTGGANTEAFF. J is TRBJ1-1 and V is TRBV5-1; 12 bases agree with TRBD1. The germline CDR1 and CDR2 sequences are SGHRS and YFSETQ. V lost 2 bases to trimming and J lost 1 base; unmatched junction nucleotides: 6. This CDR3 contains 17 residues.